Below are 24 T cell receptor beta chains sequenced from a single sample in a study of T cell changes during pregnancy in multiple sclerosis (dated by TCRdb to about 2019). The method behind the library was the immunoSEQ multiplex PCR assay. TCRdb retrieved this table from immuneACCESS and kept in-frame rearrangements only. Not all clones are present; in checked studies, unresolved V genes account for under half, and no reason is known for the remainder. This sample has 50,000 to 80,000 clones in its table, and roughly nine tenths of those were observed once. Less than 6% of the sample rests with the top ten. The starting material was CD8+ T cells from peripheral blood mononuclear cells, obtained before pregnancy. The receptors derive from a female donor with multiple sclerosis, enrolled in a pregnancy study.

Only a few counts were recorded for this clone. CDR3 DNA sequence: TGTGCCAGCAGCCCCGGACAGAACTATGGCTACACCTTC. It codes for CASSPGQNYGYTF. V usage is TRBV7-6 and J usage is TRBJ1-2; D is possibly TRBD1 (6 bases). Trimming removed 5 bases from V and 2 bases from J, with 9 bases in between. CDR3 length equals 13 residues. Germline assignment: CDR1 SGHVS and CDR2 FNYEAQ.

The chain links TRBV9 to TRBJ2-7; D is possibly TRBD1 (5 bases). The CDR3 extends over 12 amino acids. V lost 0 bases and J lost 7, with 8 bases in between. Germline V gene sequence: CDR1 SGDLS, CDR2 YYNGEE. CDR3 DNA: TGTGCCAGCAGCGTAGAAGGGGTGGAGCAGTACTTC. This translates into CASSVEGVEQYF.

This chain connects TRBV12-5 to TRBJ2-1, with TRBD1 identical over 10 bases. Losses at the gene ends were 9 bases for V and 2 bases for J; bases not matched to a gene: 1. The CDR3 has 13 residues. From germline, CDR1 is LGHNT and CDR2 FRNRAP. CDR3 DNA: TGTGCTAGCGGGACAGGGGCCTACAATGAGCAGTTCTTC. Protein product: CASGTGAYNEQFF.

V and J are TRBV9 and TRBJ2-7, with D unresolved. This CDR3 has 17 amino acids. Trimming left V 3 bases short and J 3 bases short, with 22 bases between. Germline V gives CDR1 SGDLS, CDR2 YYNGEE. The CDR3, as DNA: TGTGCCAGCAGCGCCTCACGAGGTCTTAACGGCCACTACGAGCAGTACTTC. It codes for CASSASRGLNGHYEQYF.

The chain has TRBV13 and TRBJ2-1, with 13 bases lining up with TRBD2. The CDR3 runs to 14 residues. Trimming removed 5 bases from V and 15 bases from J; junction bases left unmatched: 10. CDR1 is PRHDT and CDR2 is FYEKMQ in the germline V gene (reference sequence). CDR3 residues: CASSPGLAGAEWFF. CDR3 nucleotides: TGTGCCAGCAGCCCCGGACTAGCGGGGGCCGAGTGGTTCTTC.

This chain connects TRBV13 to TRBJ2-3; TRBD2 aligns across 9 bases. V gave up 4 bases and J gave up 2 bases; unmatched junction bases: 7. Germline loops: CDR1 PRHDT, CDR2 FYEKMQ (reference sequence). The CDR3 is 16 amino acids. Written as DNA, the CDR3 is TGTGCCAGCAGCTCGGGCGGGGGGGCCCCCACAGATACGCAGTATTTT. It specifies CASSSGGGAPTDTQYF.

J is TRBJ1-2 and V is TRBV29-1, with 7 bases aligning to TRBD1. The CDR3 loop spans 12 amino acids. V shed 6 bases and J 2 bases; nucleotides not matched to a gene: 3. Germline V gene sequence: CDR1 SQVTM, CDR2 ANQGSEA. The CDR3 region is CSVVQGNYGYTF. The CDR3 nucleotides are TGCAGCGTCGTACAGGGGAACTATGGCTACACCTTC.

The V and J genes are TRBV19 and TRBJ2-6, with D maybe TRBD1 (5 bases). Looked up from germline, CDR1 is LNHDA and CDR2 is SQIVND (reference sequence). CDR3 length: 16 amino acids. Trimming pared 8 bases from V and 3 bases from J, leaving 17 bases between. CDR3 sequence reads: CASEPGLADGANVLTF. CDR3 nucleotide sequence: TGTGCCAGTGAACCAGGGTTGGCAGATGGGGCCAACGTCCTGACTTTC.

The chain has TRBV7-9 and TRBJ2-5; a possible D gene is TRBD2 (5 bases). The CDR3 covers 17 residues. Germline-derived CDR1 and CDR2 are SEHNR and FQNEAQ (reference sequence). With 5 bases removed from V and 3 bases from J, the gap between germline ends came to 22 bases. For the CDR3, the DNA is TGTGCCAGCAGCGCCCCCCGGACGGACTGGAAAGAAGAGACCCAGTACTTC. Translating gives CASSAPRTDWKEETQYF.

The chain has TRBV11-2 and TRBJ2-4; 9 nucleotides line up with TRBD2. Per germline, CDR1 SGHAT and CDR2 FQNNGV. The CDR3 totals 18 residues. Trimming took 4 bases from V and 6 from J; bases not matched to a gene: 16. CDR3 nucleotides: TGTGCCAGCAGCTCCTTTGCCCGGGAGCGGGGGGCCGGAAACATTCAGTACTTC. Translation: CASSSFARERGAGNIQYF.

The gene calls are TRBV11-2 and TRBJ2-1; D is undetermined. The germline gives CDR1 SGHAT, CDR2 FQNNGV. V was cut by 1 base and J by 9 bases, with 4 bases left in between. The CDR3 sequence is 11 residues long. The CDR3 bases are TGTGCCAGCAGCTTAGGGGCTGAGCAGTTCTTC. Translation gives CASSLGAEQFF.

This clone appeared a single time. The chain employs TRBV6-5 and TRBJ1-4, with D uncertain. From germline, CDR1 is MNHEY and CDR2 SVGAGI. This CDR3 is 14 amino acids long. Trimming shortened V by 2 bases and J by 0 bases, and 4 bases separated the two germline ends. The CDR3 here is CASSYTPTNEKLFF. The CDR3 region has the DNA TGTGCCAGCAGTTACACACCAACTAATGAAAAACTGTTTTTT.

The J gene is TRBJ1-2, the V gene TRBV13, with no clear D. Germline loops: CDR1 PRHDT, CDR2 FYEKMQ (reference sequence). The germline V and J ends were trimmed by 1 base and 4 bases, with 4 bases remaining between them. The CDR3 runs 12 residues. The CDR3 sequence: CASSLDIYGYTF. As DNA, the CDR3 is TGTGCCAGCAGCTTAGACATCTATGGCTACACCTTC.

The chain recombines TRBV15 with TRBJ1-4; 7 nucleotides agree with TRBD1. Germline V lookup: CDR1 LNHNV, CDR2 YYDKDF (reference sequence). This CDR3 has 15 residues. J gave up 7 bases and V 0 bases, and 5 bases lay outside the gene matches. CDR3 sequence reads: CATSRDRQGGEKLFF. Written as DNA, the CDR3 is TGTGCCACCAGCAGAGATCGACAGGGAGGTGAAAAACTGTTTTTT.

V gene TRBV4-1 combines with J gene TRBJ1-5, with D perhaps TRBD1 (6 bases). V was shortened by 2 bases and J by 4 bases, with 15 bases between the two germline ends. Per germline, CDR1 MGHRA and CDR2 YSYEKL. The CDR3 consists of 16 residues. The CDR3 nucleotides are TGCGCCAGCAGCCAACACCTCGACAGGCCGAATCAGCCCCAGCATTTT. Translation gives CASSQHLDRPNQPQHF.

CDR3 sequence: CASSLLEAGSTDTQYF. The CDR3 coding sequence is TGTGCCAGCAGCTTGTTAGAGGCAGGGAGCACAGATACGCAGTATTTT. The chain combines TRBV7-6 with TRBJ2-3, with D possibly TRBD1 on 5 matching bases. The ends were cut back, 3 bases at V and 0 bases at J, with 13 bases in the middle. This CDR3 has 16 amino acids. CDR1 is SGHVS, CDR2 FNYEAQ, per germline.

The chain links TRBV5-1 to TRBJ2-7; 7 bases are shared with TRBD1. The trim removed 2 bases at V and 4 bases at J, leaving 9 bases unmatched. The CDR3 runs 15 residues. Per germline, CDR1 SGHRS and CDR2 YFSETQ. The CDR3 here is CASSFSHGQEYEQYF. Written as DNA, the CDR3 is TGCGCCAGCAGCTTTAGCCACGGACAGGAGTACGAGCAGTACTTC.

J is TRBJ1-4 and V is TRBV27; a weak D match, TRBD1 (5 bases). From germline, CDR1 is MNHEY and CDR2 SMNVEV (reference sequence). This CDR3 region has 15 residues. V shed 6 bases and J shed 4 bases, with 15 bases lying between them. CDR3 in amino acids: CASRRDPGDNEKLFF. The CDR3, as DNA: TGTGCCAGCAGAAGGGACCCGGGGGATAATGAAAAACTGTTTTTT.

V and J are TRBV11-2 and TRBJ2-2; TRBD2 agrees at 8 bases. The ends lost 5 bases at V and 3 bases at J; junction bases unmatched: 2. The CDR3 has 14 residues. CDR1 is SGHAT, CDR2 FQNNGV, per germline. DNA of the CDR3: TGTGCCAGCAGCAGCGGGGGTTACACCGGGGAGCTGTTTTTT. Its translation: CASSSGGYTGELFF.

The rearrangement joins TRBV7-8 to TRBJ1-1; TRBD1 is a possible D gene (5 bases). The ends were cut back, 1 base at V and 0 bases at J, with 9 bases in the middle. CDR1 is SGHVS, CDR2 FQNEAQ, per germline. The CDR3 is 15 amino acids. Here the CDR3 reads CASSLEPGMNTEAFF. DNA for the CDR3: TGTGCCAGCAGCTTAGAACCAGGGATGAACACTGAAGCTTTCTTT.

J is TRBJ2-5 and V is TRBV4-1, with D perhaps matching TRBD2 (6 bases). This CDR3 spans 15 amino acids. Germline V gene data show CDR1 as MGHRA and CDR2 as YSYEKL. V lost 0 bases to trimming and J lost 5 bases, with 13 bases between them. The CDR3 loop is CASSQEAGGWETQYF. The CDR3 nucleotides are TGCGCCAGCAGCCAAGAGGCCGGGGGATGGGAGACCCAGTACTTC.

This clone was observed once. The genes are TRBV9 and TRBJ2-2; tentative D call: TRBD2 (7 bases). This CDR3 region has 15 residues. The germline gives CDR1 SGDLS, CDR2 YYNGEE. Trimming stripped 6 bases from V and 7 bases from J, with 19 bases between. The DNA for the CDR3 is TGTGCCAGCACCCTAGGCGGGGGCGTGAGCGGGGAGCTGTTTTTT. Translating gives CASTLGGGVSGELFF.

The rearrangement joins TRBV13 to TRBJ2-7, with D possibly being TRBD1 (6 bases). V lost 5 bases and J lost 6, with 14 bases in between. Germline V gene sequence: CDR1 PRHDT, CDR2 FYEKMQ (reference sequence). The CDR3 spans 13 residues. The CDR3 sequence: CASSQGSGPEQYF. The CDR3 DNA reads TGTGCCAGCAGCCAGGGGTCCGGGCCCGAGCAGTACTTC.

The DNA of the CDR3 is TGCGCCAGCAGCTTGGATCCGGGATCAAGCACAGATACGCAGTATTTT. It specifies CASSLDPGSSTDTQYF. This chain joins TRBV5-1 and TRBJ2-3; tentative D call: TRBD2 (5 bases). The germline CDR1 and CDR2 sequences are SGHRS and YFSETQ. V shed 0 bases and J shed 0 bases, with 11 bases lying between them. The CDR3 covers 16 residues.